This T cell receptor (beta chain) was profiled in a study of PD-1 blockade in mismatch repair-deficient tumors. Study at large: Patients had approximately 11 mismatch repair-deficient cancer types, all previously treated and progressing. Study-wide findings and caveats: Tumor-resident clones, often absent from pretreatment blood, expanded after pembrolizumab and then contracted.

Sequencing used immunoSEQ multiplex PCR; TCRdb keeps in-frame clones, though not all of them. Here the sample spans some 97,000 clones, 82% being singletons. As for this clone: The antigen is unknown.

TCR sequencing covered a few patients who responded to pembrolizumab. The source was peripheral blood, collected approximately 36 weeks after starting pembrolizumab. The receptor was isolated from an adult with mismatch repair-deficient cancer.

Written as DNA, the CDR3 is TGTGCCAGCACTCCCGCCCGCCTCCGGGACACCGAAACTTATAGCAATCAGCCCCAGCATTTT. It translates to CASTPARLRDTETYSNQPQHF. The chain joins TRBV9 to TRBJ1-5, with a possible D match to TRBD1 (6 bases). Germline loops: CDR1 SGDLS, CDR2 YYNGEE. With 6 bases removed from V and 0 bases from J, the gap between germline ends came to 31 bases. This CDR3 has 21 residues.